This TCR beta chain was documented in a study of T cells after yellow fever vaccination. TCRdb processed the 5' RACE reads anew with MiXCR; each CDR3 protein has one entry. The table has 140,000 to 150,000 distinct CDR3 sequences, about 6.9% seen once; the top ten hold 0.55% to 0.7%. This clonotype was seen at least ten times. The CDR3 contains 13 residues. The V end lost 4 bases, the J end lost 8 bases, and 13 bases lay between the germline ends. This chain links TRBV12-3 or TRBV12-4 with TRBJ2-3, with D possibly matching TRBD2 (6 bases). This clonotype was sampled from a man aged 30 to 45 who received the YFV17D yellow fever vaccine. Specimen: CD4+ T cells sorted from PBMCs, collected 10 days after the yellow fever booster vaccination. CDR3 amino acids: CASSSLTGVTQYF. CDR3 DNA sequence: TGTGCCAGCAGTTCTCTTACGGGAGTTACGCAGTATTTT.